The 26 T cell receptor beta chains listed next were all sequenced from one sample in a study of vaccination and CD4 T cells after COVID-19. Sequencing of DNA taken from cultured CD4+ T cells relied on the Oncomine TCR Beta short-read assay. TCRdb reprocessed the PCR reads via MiXCR and lists one record per CDR3 protein. The table shows approximately 15,000 distinct CDR3 sequences, with roughly half occurring only once. Their antigens remain unidentified. Described treatment: roughly nine-day PBMC culture with coronavirus spike peptide pools or control peptides (ViraFEST assay). The sample consisted of CD4+ T cells from blood, cultured in vitro. Source of these receptors: a human donor who had recovered from COVID-19.

The chain carries TRBV12-3 or TRBV12-4 and TRBJ2-2; TRBD2 might be the D (6 bases). This CDR3 has 15 residues. Trimming cost V 1 base and J 7 bases, with 13 bases left between them. The CDR3 sequence: CASSLVGGRSGELFF. Here the CDR3 DNA reads TGTGCCAGCAGTTTAGTGGGGGGACGGAGCGGGGAGCTGTTTTTT.

This CDR3 is CASTRGGGTYEQYF. In DNA, the CDR3 is TGTGCCAGCACCCGCGGGGGGGGAACCTACGAGCAGTACTTC. The rearrangement uses TRBV6-2 or TRBV6-3 and TRBJ2-7; 9 positions match TRBD2. With 7 bases clipped from V and 2 bases from J, the junction kept 6 bases outside the gene matches. CDR1 MNHEY and CDR2 SVGEGT come from the germline V gene. The CDR3 is 14 amino acids.

The chain couples TRBV27 to TRBJ1-4, with D unclear. The V end lost 6 bases, the J end lost 3 bases, and 14 bases lay between the germline ends. Germline V CDR1 and CDR2: MNHEY, SMNVEV (reference sequence). The CDR3 totals 15 residues. The CDR3 protein is CASSRSVEANEKLFF. DNA for the CDR3: TGTGCCAGCAGCCGATCGGTGGAGGCTAATGAAAAACTGTTTTTT.

This clonotype was observed a handful of times. This sequence joins TRBV19 and TRBJ1-5; D possibly corresponds to TRBD1 (5 bases). Germline V gene data show CDR1 as LNHDA and CDR2 as SQIVND (reference sequence). Trimming took off 4 bases at V and 3 bases at J, with 13 bases between the two ends. The CDR3 consists of 15 residues. The CDR3 protein is CASSSEGLDNQPQHF. DNA for the CDR3: TGTGCCAGTAGTAGTGAGGGACTCGACAATCAGCCCCAGCATTTT.

The rearrangement links TRBV20-1 to TRBJ1-4; 7 nucleotides match TRBD1. This CDR3 spans 15 amino acids. Trimming at V came to 0 bases and at J to 3 bases, leaving 4 bases not matched to a gene. Looked up from germline, CDR1 is DFQATT and CDR2 is SNEGSKA (reference sequence). The DNA of the CDR3 is TGCAGTGCTAGAGATCCCGGGACAGCTAATGAAAAACTGTTTTTT. It codes for CSARDPGTANEKLFF.

This sequence joins TRBV20-1 and TRBJ1-2, with 11 bases that match TRBD1. The CDR3 totals 13 residues. Trimming took 6 bases from V and 7 from J; bases not matched to a gene: 7. Germline CDR1 is DFQATT and CDR2 is SNEGSKA (reference sequence). CDR3 DNA: TGCAGTGCAGTGGACAGGGGGCGAGGTGGCTACACCTTC. Translated, it gives CSAVDRGRGGYTF.

The chain is built from TRBV30 and TRBJ2-7; D gene unclear. Trimming took 1 base from V and 7 from J, leaving 8 bases between them. The CDR3 spans 11 residues. CDR1 and CDR2 (germline): GTSNPN, SVGIG (reference sequence). The CDR3 here is CAWSDLSEQYF. CDR3 nucleotides: TGTGCCTGGAGTGACCTTTCGGAGCAGTACTTC.

This clonotype showed up just a few times. The J gene is TRBJ2-2, the V gene TRBV20-1, with D hard to call. The V gene's germline CDR1 is DFQATT and CDR2 SNEGSKA (reference sequence). The ends were cut back, 6 bases at V and 1 base at J, with 6 bases in the middle. The CDR3 runs to 12 residues. CDR3 sequence (DNA): TGCAGTGCGCGAGAGAACACCGGGGAGCTGTTTTTT. It yields the protein CSARENTGELFF.

CDR3 residues: CASSYDWTGTSRYTEAFF. The CDR3 DNA reads TGTGCCAGCAGTTATGATTGGACAGGGACTAGTAGGTACACTGAAGCTTTCTTT. This chain joins TRBV28 and TRBJ1-1; TRBD1 aligns across 8 bases. Germline V lookup: CDR1 MDHEN, CDR2 SYDVKM. J lost 3 bases, V lost 4 bases, and 16 bases had no gene match. CDR3 size: 18 residues.

This chain joins TRBV21-1 and TRBJ2-3; the table's TRBD1 call for D was not verified on the DNA. TRBV21-1 is marked as a pseudogene. The CDR3 contains 16 residues. The CDR3 reads CASSPQWTGNLDTQYF. The CDR3 DNA sequence: TGTGCCAGCAGCCCTCAGTGGACAGGGAATTTAGATACGCAGTATTTT.

This chain uses TRBV5-5 with TRBJ1-1, with D possibly matching TRBD1 (6 bases). The CDR3 runs 13 residues. The germline V gene has CDR1 SGHKS and CDR2 YYEKEE (reference sequence). Trimming removed 2 bases from V and 1 base from J, with 6 bases in between. CDR3 region: CASSLQGNTEAFF. CDR3 sequence (DNA): TGTGCCAGCAGCTTACAGGGGAACACTGAAGCTTTCTTT.

This clonotype was observed a few times. The rearrangement joins TRBV2 to TRBJ2-2, with TRBD1 identical over 9 bases. Germline V gene data show CDR1 as SNHLY and CDR2 as FYNNEI. With V trimmed by 7 bases and J by 7 bases, 13 bases remained unmatched. The length of the CDR3 is 16 residues. This CDR3 is CASTQTGGGLGGELFF. CDR3 nucleotides: TGTGCCAGCACTCAAACAGGGGGCGGTCTGGGCGGGGAGCTGTTTTTT.

The chain has TRBV6-1 and TRBJ2-3; 9 bases map to TRBD1. Germline V gene data show CDR1 as MNHNS and CDR2 as SASEGT. CDR3 size: 15 residues. The J segment lost 3 bases and the V segment lost 5 bases, leaving 6 bases of the junction unmatched. The CDR3 DNA reads TGTGCCAGCAGTACATCCGGGACAGGGACAGATACGCAGTATTTT. Its protein product is CASSTSGTGTDTQYF.

V is TRBV5-5 and J is TRBJ2-1; D possibly uses TRBD1 or TRBD2 (5 bases each). The CDR3 has 15 residues. V gave up 1 base and J gave up 7 bases, with 15 bases separating them. Per the germline V gene, CDR1 is SGHKS and CDR2 is YYEKEE (reference sequence). DNA of the CDR3: TGTGCCAGCAGCTTGCAGGGCCGGGGATTTAATGAGCAGTTCTTC. Amino acid sequence: CASSLQGRGFNEQFF. Based on the CDR3 plus reference TRBV5-5 and TRBJ2-1, the full variable domain is DAGVTQSPTHLIKTRGQQVTLRCSPISGHKSVSWYQQVLGQGPQFIFQYYEKEERGRGNFPDRFSARQFPNYSSELNVNALLLGDSALYLCASSLQGRGFNEQFFGPGTRLTVL.

The chain employs TRBV2 and TRBJ1-2; 7 nucleotides line up with TRBD1. CDR3 size: 15 residues. Germline CDR1 SNHLY, CDR2 FYNNEI. The V segment lost 11 bases and the J segment 2 bases; nucleotides outside the gene matches: 14. The CDR3, as DNA: TGTGCCGGCTACCCAAGGGGGCTCGCGAACTATGGCTACACCTTC. Protein product: CAGYPRGLANYGYTF.

This clonotype was observed a handful of times. This chain connects TRBV7-3 to TRBJ1-1; D is unclear. V was cut by 5 bases and J by 4 bases, with 11 bases left in between. CDR3 size: 13 residues. Germline CDR1 SGHTA, CDR2 FQGTGA. The CDR3 loop is CASSTQAGTEAFF. The CDR3 DNA sequence: TGTGCCAGCAGCACCCAAGCCGGCACTGAAGCTTTCTTT.

The rearrangement links TRBV5-5 to TRBJ2-4, with 7 positions matching TRBD1. CDR3 length: 16 residues. CDR1 and CDR2 (germline): SGHKS, YYEKEE (reference sequence). Germline trimming cut 4 bases from V and 0 bases from J; bases unmatched to any gene: 7. CDR3: CASSTIQGLAKNIQYF. For the CDR3, the DNA is TGTGCCAGCAGCACGATACAGGGGCTAGCCAAAAACATTCAGTACTTC.

This clonotype turned up a few times. The chain uses TRBV7-6 and TRBJ2-2; 8 bases are a match to TRBD1. V lost 4 bases to trimming and J lost 2 bases; unmatched junction nucleotides: 3. Germline V gene lookup returns CDR1 SGHVS and CDR2 FNYEAQ. The CDR3 covers 15 residues. The CDR3 sequence is CASSSGTGNTGELFF. In DNA form, the CDR3 reads TGTGCCAGCAGCTCCGGGACAGGAAACACCGGGGAGCTGTTTTTT.

The chain combines TRBV20-1 with TRBJ1-1, with D perhaps TRBD1 (5 bases). CDR1 is DFQATT, CDR2 SNEGSKA, per germline (reference sequence). Trimming took 2 bases from V and 4 from J, leaving 11 bases between them. CDR3 length: 13 residues. CDR3 nucleotides: TGCAGTGCTAGAATCGGCAGGGCCACTGAAGCTTTCTTT. It codes for CSARIGRATEAFF.

This clonotype was recorded a few times. The chain combines TRBV11-1 with TRBJ1-2; D unclear. The CDR3 has 14 amino acids. Looked up from germline, CDR1 is SGHAT and CDR2 is FQDESV (reference sequence). Trimming took off 3 bases at V and 1 base at J, with 9 bases between the two ends. The CDR3 here is CASSLAGDNYGYTF. CDR3 bases: TGTGCCAGCAGCTTGGCAGGCGATAACTATGGCTACACCTTC.

This clonotype was seen only a few times. The chain couples TRBV7-2 to TRBJ2-2; the D is unclear. V was clipped by 1 base and J by 1 base, with 7 bases between them. The V gene's germline CDR1 is SGHTA and CDR2 FQGNSA. The CDR3 covers 15 residues. The CDR3 DNA reads as TGTGCCAGCAGCTTAGAGGGCAGGAACACCGGGGAGCTGTTTTTT. It yields the protein CASSLEGRNTGELFF.

The chain links TRBV27 to TRBJ1-1, with unresolved D. The V end lost 5 bases, the J end lost 6 bases, and 13 bases lay between the germline ends. The V gene's germline CDR1 is MNHEY and CDR2 SMNVEV (reference sequence). The CDR3 runs 13 residues. The CDR3 loop reads CASSRPPSAEAFF. CDR3 bases: TGTGCCAGCAGTCGGCCCCCATCCGCTGAAGCTTTCTTT.

A few counts support this clonotype. The J gene is TRBJ2-7, the V gene TRBV12-3 or TRBV12-4, with 14 bases that match TRBD2. The CDR3 loop spans 15 amino acids. V was pared by 6 bases and J by 3 bases, with 4 bases of the junction left unmatched. CDR3 protein: CASRPGLAGGYEQYF. For the CDR3, the DNA is TGTGCCAGCAGACCCGGACTAGCGGGAGGCTACGAGCAGTACTTC.

This clonotype came up a few times. The chain is built from TRBV19 and TRBJ1-5; D remains unclear. Germline V gene sequence: CDR1 LNHDA, CDR2 SQIVND (reference sequence). V was cut by 5 bases and J by 4 bases, with 15 bases left in between. The CDR3 extends over 15 amino acids. CDR3 sequence (DNA): TGTGCCAGTAGTCCAAGGGCCTGGACGAATCAGCCCCAGCATTTT. Encoded protein: CASSPRAWTNQPQHF.

This sequence joins TRBV7-9 and TRBJ2-3; 8 bases match TRBD2. The germline V gene encodes CDR1 SEHNR and CDR2 FQNEAQ (reference sequence). The CDR3 loop spans 15 amino acids. J was trimmed by 2 bases and V by 3 bases; bases with no gene match: 4. The DNA for the CDR3 is TGTGCCAGCAGCTTCCGGGGGGGGGTCACAGATACGCAGTATTTT. It specifies CASSFRGGVTDTQYF.

V gene TRBV28 combines with J gene TRBJ2-7; TRBD2 aligns across 9 bases. This CDR3 is built from 14 residues. The ends lost 3 bases at V and 3 bases at J; junction bases unmatched: 3. Germline V CDR1 and CDR2: MDHEN, SYDVKM. This chain's CDR3 is CASSLVAGDYEQYF. In DNA, the CDR3 is TGTGCCAGCAGTTTGGTAGCGGGAGACTACGAGCAGTACTTC. Full variable domain (outside the CDR3, taken from reference TRBV28 and TRBJ2-7): DVKVTQSSRYLVKRTGEKVFLECVQDMDHENMFWYRQDPGLGLRLIYFSYDVKMKEKGDIPEGYSVSREKKERFSLILESASTNQTSMYLCASSLVAGDYEQYFGPGTRLTVT.